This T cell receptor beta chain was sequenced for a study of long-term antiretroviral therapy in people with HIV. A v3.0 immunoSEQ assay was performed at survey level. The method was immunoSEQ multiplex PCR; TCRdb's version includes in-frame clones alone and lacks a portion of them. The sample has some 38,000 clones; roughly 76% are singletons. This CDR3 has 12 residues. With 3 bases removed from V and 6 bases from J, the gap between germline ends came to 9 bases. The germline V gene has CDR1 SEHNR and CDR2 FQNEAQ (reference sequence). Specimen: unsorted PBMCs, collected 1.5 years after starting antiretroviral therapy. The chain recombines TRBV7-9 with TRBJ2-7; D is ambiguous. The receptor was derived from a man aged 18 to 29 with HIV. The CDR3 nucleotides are TGTGCCAGCAGCTTTGCAGCGCTCGAGCAGTACTTC. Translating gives CASSFAALEQYF.